These T cell receptor beta chains were read from a single sample in a study of T cells after yellow fever vaccination. TCRdb fed the 5' RACE reads into MiXCR, producing one record per CDR3 protein. The repertoire holds under 550,000 distinct CDR3 sequences, with 21% as singletons. The sequencing used PBMCs, collected more than 20 days after the first yellow fever vaccination. The receptors originated from a man aged 18 to 29 who received the YFV17D yellow fever vaccine. CDR3s include the opening cysteine and the closing phenylalanine or tryptophan. Where a row states a size, it is once, few, many or the class of an expanded clone; other rows omit it.

TRBJ2-5 TRBV7-2 - CAGAYGGRQETQYF
TRBJ1-1 TRBV18 - CASSPFDQGFGSTEAFF
TRBJ2-5 TRBV20-1 - CSASWRVETQYF
TRBJ1-2 TRBV24-1 few CATSDSRGGYTF
TRBJ2-3 TRBV5-6 - CASSLGLAGGSYF
TRBJ1-2 TRBV5-1 - CASNRGEDYGYTF
TRBJ2-3 TRBV5-8 few CASRLAGANTDTQYF
TRBJ2-1 TRBV14 few CASSQGISSYNEQFF
TRBJ1-2 TRBV5-1 - CASSLGGGKDGYTF
TRBJ1-2 TRBV6-2/TRBV6-3 - CASSYTGTSGYTF
TRBJ2-3 TRBV7-9 once CASSRGAWYF
TRBJ2-4 TRBV7-9 - CASSSSGENIQYF
TRBJ2-6 TRBV2 few CATQRAGANVLTF
TRBJ2-6 TRBV6-1 few CASSRRLAGVSGANVLTF
TRBJ2-3 TRBV12-3/TRBV12-4 - CASSLFGVRRGGTDTQYF
TRBJ2-5 TRBV7-9 - CASSLFGDPETQYF
TRBJ2-2 TRBV19 - CASSIGGGGHTGELFF
TRBJ1-1 TRBV12-3/TRBV12-4 - CASSFWGRGAFF